This entry features one T cell receptor (beta chain) sequence. There is no known antigen for this receptor. Base qualities are missing; no much larger clone stands one base away. In the same sample, other DNA sequences code for this CDR3. CDR1 and CDR2 are drawn from the germline V gene: SGHRS, YFSETQ. The germline ends are 8 bases apart after V is trimmed by 0 bases and J by 2 bases. The CDR3 numbers 14 residues from cysteine through phenylalanine. Only the CDR3 DNA is retained, 42 bases long and in frame from the first base. This entry is derived from a study of blood T cell repertoires in COVID-19 (dated by TCRdb to 2020 to 2022). A note on the overall study: Samples covering the acute and convalescent phases of COVID-19 were provided by collaborators in the United States, Italy and Spain. The material from the prospective study consisted of cDNA or gDNA derived from T cells, B-cell-depleted T cells, or PBMCs. Subjects who had been exposed to COVID-19, were actively infected with it, or had recovered from it provided the deeply sampled blood TCRbeta repertoires that made up the dataset. The repertoires were released in a freely available public database intended as a resource for research on the immune response to SARS-CoV-2. The samples were drawn from the first 160 participants of the ongoing ImmuneRACE study and from some 1,300 subjects provided by 6 global collaborators. The sample metadata nearly always contained a de-identified subject ID, COVID-19 status, age in years and sex. Where available, HLA class I and class II types were taken from metadata supplied by the sample provider and were not determined by assay-based typing. Overall study results and their limits: How much clinical and demographic metadata was included differed by source and by participant, and the metadata was provided uncurated.

TCRbeta CDR3 regions were amplified from genomic DNA by means of the immunoSEQ Assay, a bias-controlled multiplex PCR. The study's processing was this. The number of nucleated cells in each sample was estimated by amplification of reference gene primers within the assay. Sequence reads were collapsed and filtered to measure the absolute abundance of every unique TCRbeta CDR3 rearrangement. For each sample, productive Simpson clonality was calculated as the square root of Simpson's diversity index over productive rearrangements. The clones in this table, taken by TCRdb from immuneACCESS, are in-frame only. Not every clone is retained; where verified, under half of the shortfall comes from an unresolved V gene, and the cause of the rest is unknown. V, J and clone size reflect that table, while D and trimming were determined from the DNA. The sample has about 93,000 clones on record, 90% of them singletons. Clones ranked in the top ten supply approximately 1.6% of the sample.

Collaborating institutions collected whole blood in K2EDTA tubes following their own protocols. For TCRbeta analysis, collaborators shipped samples as frozen whole blood, isolated PBMCs, or DNA extracted from either of those sample types. The origin of this receptor is a human donor with active COVID-19. The donor label of this sample is uncertain. Specimen: peripheral blood. Recombination connected TRBV5-1 to TRBJ2-5; possibly the D gene is TRBD2, per 6 matching bases. The nucleotides are TGCGCCAGCAGCTTGGCCGGGGGACAAGAGACCCAGTACTTC. Its protein reads: CASSLAGGQETQYF.